The sequence of this TCR beta chain was determined in a study of blood T cells in healthy people across ages. Study-wide points: Aged donors had fewer naive CD4+ cells and lower diversity than long-lived donors. Diversity of TCR beta per million T cells declined in a roughly linear way with age.

The germline V gene encodes CDR1 SGDLS and CDR2 YYNGEE. J was trimmed by 6 bases and V by 4 bases; bases with no gene match: 10. The CDR3 runs to 16 residues. Each donor supplied about 9.6 milliliters of peripheral blood. This clonotype showed up just a few times. Its antigen is as yet unknown. The second PCR ran roughly 6 to 11 cycles with a sample-barcoded 5' primer and J-beta primers. The template-switch adaptor, which had 12 random nucleotides, put a tag on each cDNA molecule. MiXCR, applied by TCRdb to the 5' RACE reads, yields one record per CDR3 protein. The sample records 1.6 million or so distinct CDR3 sequences, about 32% being singletons.

Material: blood. The sequence was collected from a young woman in good health. The chain is built from TRBV9 and TRBJ2-1; 10 bases align to TRBD2. CDR3 sequence: CASSPKGAGGPNEQFF. The CDR3 DNA is TGTGCCAGCAGCCCCAAGGGAGCGGGGGGGCCCAATGAGCAGTTCTTC.